These 4 T cell receptor beta chains came from one sample sequenced in a study of shared clonotypes between healthy human individuals. Repertoires were generated with immunoSEQ multiplex PCR, while TCRdb's copy carries only in-frame clones and drops some. This table holds a few million clones, around 94% found once. Specimen: naive CD4+ T cells sorted from blood. Subset meaning: CD45RA+ positively selected. The source of these receptors is a man in his late teens or twenties in good health.

The chain joins TRBV5-1 to TRBJ1-3; 8 bases are shared with TRBD1. Looked up from germline, CDR1 is SGHRS and CDR2 is YFSETQ. This CDR3 spans 17 amino acids. The trim removed 4 bases at V and 2 bases at J, leaving 11 bases unmatched. The CDR3 reads CASSPQPQQGAGNTIYF. CDR3 nucleotides: TGCGCCAGCAGCCCTCAACCTCAACAGGGGGCTGGAAACACCATATATTTT.

This chain uses TRBV5-5 with TRBJ2-6; tentative D call: TRBD1 (5 bases). V lost 7 bases and J 1 base, leaving 21 bases between the germline ends. CDR1 is SGHKS, CDR2 YYEKEE, per germline (reference sequence). CDR3 length equals 18 residues. CDR3 DNA: TGTGCCAGCCGCCGTAGCACAGGATCTAGTTCTGGGGCCAACGTCCTGACTTTC. Protein product: CASRRSTGSSSGANVLTF.

The chain has TRBV29-1 and TRBJ2-3; a possible D gene is TRBD2 (6 bases). This CDR3 is built from 12 residues. V gave up 6 bases and J gave up 3 bases, with 10 bases separating them. CDR1 SQVTM and CDR2 ANQGSEA come from the germline V gene. CDR3 protein: CSVREQTDTQYF. CDR3 DNA: TGCAGCGTCCGGGAGCAGACAGATACGCAGTATTTT.

The chain recombines TRBV6-1 with TRBJ2-7; 10 bases align to TRBD1. Germline lookup yields CDR1 MNHNS and CDR2 SASEGT. The CDR3 consists of 15 residues. V shed 4 bases and J 3 bases; nucleotides not matched to a gene: 6. Here the CDR3 reads CASSGLRDRGYEQYF. CDR3 DNA: TGTGCCAGCAGTGGCCTCCGGGACAGGGGCTACGAGCAGTACTTC.